This paragraph covers one T cell receptor (beta chain) sequence. Its cognate antigen has yet to be identified. Base qualities are not at hand, and no much larger clone is one base apart. For CDR1 and CDR2, the germline V gene lists SNHLY and FYNNEI. Measured from the cysteine to the phenylalanine, the CDR3 is 11 residues long. The read is trimmed to its CDR3 DNA, 33 bases read in frame from base 1. V lost 7 bases and J lost 0 bases; the stretch between them is 3 bases long. TCRbeta CDR3 regions were amplified from genomic DNA using the immunoSEQ Assay, a bias-controlled multiplex PCR. The authors' analysis ran thus. The number of nucleated cells in each sample was estimated from the amplification of reference gene primers within the assay. Sequence reads were collapsed and filtered to measure the absolute abundance of every unique TCRbeta CDR3 rearrangement. For each sample, productive Simpson clonality was calculated as the square root of Simpson's diversity index over productive rearrangements. TCRdb stores this immuneACCESS table with in-frame sequences only. Part of the clones is absent; in the studies checked, under half of the shortfall reflects unresolved V genes, and no reason is known for the rest. V and J calls and clone size are given by that table; D and trimming were obtained from the DNA. The sample data list hundreds of thousands of clones, and about nine tenths of these were observed just once. The top ten hold around a sixth of the sample.

The data were obtained in a study of blood T cell repertoires in COVID-19 (dated by TCRdb to about 2020). Study-level background: Collaborator samples came from the United States, Italy and Spain and covered acute and convalescent phases of COVID-19. The material from the prospective study consisted of cDNA or gDNA derived from T cells, B-cell-depleted T cells, or PBMCs. The dataset comprised deeply sampled blood TCRbeta repertoires from subjects exposed to, actively infected with, or recovered from COVID-19. The repertoires were released in a freely available public database meant as a resource for research on the immune response to SARS-CoV-2. Samples were obtained from the ongoing ImmuneRACE study (first 160 participants) and from about 1,300 subjects provided by 6 global collaborators. Sample metadata almost always included a de-identified subject ID, COVID-19 status, age in years and sex. Where available, HLA class I and class II types were obtained from metadata supplied by the sample provider rather than from assay-based typing.

Broad study findings and their caveats: How much clinical and demographic metadata was included differed by source and by participant, and the metadata was provided uncurated.

Participants in the prospective study were aged about 18 to 95 years, lived in 20 to 30 United States geographic areas, and enrolled through a virtual design. In the prospective study, participants were assigned to cohorts based on the clinical history participants reported in a screening survey and a study questionnaire. Recovered participants in ImmuneRACE Cohort 3 were defined as having two consecutive negative NP/OP PCR tests, clearance from a healthcare professional, or resolution of symptoms. Mobile phlebotomists in the prospective study collected whole blood, serum and a nasopharyngeal or oropharyngeal swab from every participant. Participants in the prospective study had the option to provide additional blood draws and questionnaires over a 2-month period. Prospective study blood samples were shipped either frozen or at room temperature before DNA extraction.

The sequencing sample was made of PBMCs or T cells enriched from blood (not recorded which). Recombination linked TRBV2 to TRBJ1-1; the D gene is unclear. The source is a man younger than 30 who had recovered from COVID-19. The nucleotides are TGTGCCAGCACAGTGAACACTGAAGCTTTCTTT. It codes for CASTVNTEAFF.